The 15 T cell receptor beta chains presented below share a single source sample, sequenced in a study of T cell responses to AZD1222 COVID-19 vaccine. Libraries were prepared by immunoSEQ multiplex PCR; TCRdb keeps only in-frame clonotypes and omits some of them. This sample has over 120,000 clones; more than 80% occur once, and the top ten carry 1.6%. Specimen: peripheral blood, collected on day 0 of AZD1222 vaccination. Receptor source: an adult in good health.

This chain uses TRBV18 with TRBJ1-1; no definite D call. Trimming took 4 bases from V and 1 from J, leaving 10 bases between them. The CDR3 runs 14 residues. Germline V gene data show CDR1 as KGHSH and CDR2 as LQKENI. The CDR3 coding sequence is TGTGCCAGCTCACTCTACGCCGGGAACACTGAAGCTTTCTTT. Translated: CASSLYAGNTEAFF.

The chain carries TRBV30 and TRBJ1-2; possibly TRBD1 for D (6 bases). CDR1 and CDR2 from the germline V gene are GTSNPN and SVGIG (reference sequence). V lost 4 bases, J lost 8 bases, and 14 bases lay in between. The CDR3 has 12 amino acids. The CDR3 sequence: CAWTVGARGYTF. The DNA for the CDR3 is TGTGCCTGGACCGTGGGGGCGCGAGGCTACACCTTC.

This sequence joins TRBV7-2 and TRBJ2-7; D possibly uses TRBD1 or TRBD2 (5 bases each). This CDR3 region has 16 residues. V lost 3 bases to trimming and J lost 0 bases, with 15 bases between them. From germline, CDR1 is SGHTA and CDR2 FQGNSA. The CDR3 sequence: CASSFNWGTFSYEQYF. In DNA form, the CDR3 reads TGTGCCAGCAGCTTCAATTGGGGGACCTTCTCCTACGAGCAGTACTTC.

This sequence joins TRBV14 and TRBJ2-5; D is unclear. CDR1 SGHDN and CDR2 FVKESK come from the germline V gene. The CDR3 length is 13 residues. Trimming cost V 1 base and J 5 bases, with 8 bases left between them. The CDR3 nucleotides are TGTGCCAGCAGCCAAGGCCCCGGGGAGACCCAGTACTTC. This sequence encodes CASSQGPGETQYF.

The chain uses TRBV7-6 and TRBJ2-2, with a tentative D call TRBD1 (5 bases). Trimming took 5 bases from V and 7 from J, leaving 20 bases between them. The CDR3 consists of 16 residues. CDR1 and CDR2 (germline): SGHVS, FNYEAQ. CDR3 bases: TGTGCCAGCAGCGTAAGGGGCTCAGGGCTTGGCGGGGAGCTGTTTTTT. As protein: CASSVRGSGLGGELFF.

The genes are TRBV9 and TRBJ2-1; D is possibly TRBD2 (5 bases). With 4 bases removed from V and 7 bases from J, the gap between germline ends came to 21 bases. Germline V gene sequence: CDR1 SGDLS, CDR2 YYNGEE. The CDR3 is 16 amino acids. DNA of the CDR3: TGTGCCAGCAGCCCTAGGACTCCCGGAATTATAAATGAGCAGTTCTTC. As protein: CASSPRTPGIINEQFF.

V and J are TRBV3-1 (or the pseudogene TRBV3-2) and TRBJ2-3, with 14 nucleotides matching TRBD2. The germline CDR1 and CDR2 sequences are LGHDT and YNNKEL (reference sequence). CDR3 length: 17 residues. J lost 7 bases, V lost 4 bases, and 10 bases had no gene match. CDR3 nucleotides: TGTGCCAGCAGCCCGGGGACTAGCGGGGGATTATTATATACGCAGTATTTT. This gives the protein CASSPGTSGGLLYTQYF.

The rearrangement joins TRBV7-9 to TRBJ1-1; D perhaps matches TRBD1 (5 bases). This CDR3 has 15 residues. The V end lost 1 base, the J end lost 1 base, and 10 bases lay between the germline ends. Germline loops: CDR1 SEHNR, CDR2 FQNEAQ (reference sequence). The CDR3 loop reads CASSLDTGANTEAFF. CDR3 bases: TGTGCCAGCAGCTTAGATACAGGCGCGAACACTGAAGCTTTCTTT.

The chain combines TRBV6-2 or TRBV6-3 with TRBJ2-7; 7 positions agree with TRBD1. With V trimmed by 5 bases and J by 3 bases, 4 bases remained unmatched. CDR3 length: 13 amino acids. Germline CDR1 is MNHEY and CDR2 is SVGEGT. The CDR3 nucleotides read TGTGCCAGCAGTCGACAGGGCAACTACGAGCAGTACTTC. Translating gives CASSRQGNYEQYF.

The chain has TRBV5-1 and TRBJ1-1; maybe TRBD1 (6 bases). The V gene lost 0 bases and the J gene lost 5 bases, with 17 bases spanning the gap. The germline CDR1 and CDR2 sequences are SGHRS and YFSETQ. CDR3 length: 16 residues. The CDR3: CASSLGSGRGVTEAFF. CDR3 DNA: TGCGCCAGCAGCTTGGGATCGGGCAGGGGAGTGACTGAAGCTTTCTTT. The full variable domain, with the rest looked up from reference TRBV5-1 and TRBJ1-1, is KAGVTQTPRYLIKTRGQQVTLSCSPISGHRSVSWYQQTPGQGLQFLFEYFSETQRNKGNFPGRFSGRQFSNSRSEMNVSTLELGDSALYLCASSLGSGRGVTEAFFGQGTRLTVV.

This rearrangement joins TRBV19 to TRBJ1-6, with D unresolved. V lost 1 base to trimming and J lost 6 bases, with 7 bases between them. CDR1 is LNHDA and CDR2 is SQIVND in the germline V gene (reference sequence). CDR3 length equals 14 residues. The CDR3 is CASSIVWGNSPLHF. As DNA, the CDR3 is TGTGCCAGTAGTATAGTTTGGGGTAATTCACCCCTCCACTTT. The variable domain in full, with the rest retrieved from reference TRBV19 and TRBJ1-6, is DGGITQSPKYLFRKEGQNVTLSCEQNLNHDAMYWYRQDPGQGLRLIYYSQIVNDFQKGDIAEGYSVSREKKESFPLTVTSAQKNPTAFYLCASSIVWGNSPLHFGNGTRLTVT.

The J gene is TRBJ2-5, the V gene TRBV5-5, with 13 positions matching TRBD2. This CDR3 has 16 amino acids. CDR1 is SGHKS and CDR2 is YYEKEE in the germline V gene (reference sequence). The V gene end was trimmed by 0 bases and the J gene end by 7 bases; junction bases not matched to a gene: 6. The CDR3 DNA is TGTGCCAGCAGCTTGGGACTAGCGGGAGGTACGGGGACCCAGTACTTC. Protein sequence: CASSLGLAGGTGTQYF.

The CDR3: CASSSPLGRIEKLFF. As DNA, the CDR3 is TGTGCCAGCAGCTCTCCCCTGGGCCGAATAGAAAAACTGTTTTTT. The genes are TRBV7-9 and TRBJ1-4; D uncertain. Trimming stripped 4 bases from V and 8 bases from J, with 17 bases between. CDR3 length equals 15 residues. The germline CDR1 and CDR2 sequences are SEHNR and FQNEAQ (reference sequence).

The sample holds one count of this clone. V and J are TRBV29-1 and TRBJ1-1, with D possibly TRBD1 on 6 matching bases. V was cut by 6 bases and J by 3 bases, with 17 bases left in between. Germline V CDR1 and CDR2: SQVTM, ANQGSEA. The CDR3 sequence is 14 residues long. The CDR3 is CSVLGTFSYTEAFF. The CDR3, as DNA: TGCAGCGTCCTAGGGACATTCTCTTACACTGAAGCTTTCTTT.

The gene calls are TRBV7-9 and TRBJ2-7; D uncertain. Germline CDR1 and CDR2: SEHNR and FQNEAQ (reference sequence). CDR3 length: 12 amino acids. V was cut by 2 bases and J by 2 bases, with 4 bases left in between. CDR3 in DNA: TGTGCCAGCAGCTTATTTCCCTACGAGCAGTACTTC. Protein sequence: CASSLFPYEQYF.